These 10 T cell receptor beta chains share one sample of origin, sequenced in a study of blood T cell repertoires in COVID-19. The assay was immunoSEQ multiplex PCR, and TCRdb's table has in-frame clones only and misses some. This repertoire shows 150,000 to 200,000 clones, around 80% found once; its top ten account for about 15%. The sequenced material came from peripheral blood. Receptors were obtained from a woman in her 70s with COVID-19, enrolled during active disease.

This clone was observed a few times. The DNA of the CDR3 is TGTGCCAGCAGTGACTCAGGGGTTGCGGCAGATACGCAGTATTTT. Translation gives CASSDSGVAADTQYF. The chain has TRBV6-4 and TRBJ2-3, with a possible D match to TRBD1 (5 bases). The CDR3 spans 15 residues. Trimming pared 0 bases from V and 4 bases from J, leaving 11 bases between. Germline loops: CDR1 MRHNA, CDR2 SNTAGT.

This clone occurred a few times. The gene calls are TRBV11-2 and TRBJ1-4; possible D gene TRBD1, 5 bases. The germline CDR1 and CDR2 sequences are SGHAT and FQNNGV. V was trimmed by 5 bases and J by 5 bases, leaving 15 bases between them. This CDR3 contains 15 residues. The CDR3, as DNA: TGTGCCAGCAGCCTGACCAGGGCGAGGAATGAAAAACTGTTTTTT. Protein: CASSLTRARNEKLFF.

The CDR3, as DNA: TGCAGCGCCACGGGACAGGGATTTTACAATGAGCAGTTCTTC. Protein product: CSATGQGFYNEQFF. The chain is built from TRBV29-1 and TRBJ2-1; 9 positions agree with TRBD1. This CDR3 comprises 14 residues. Trimming cost V 7 bases and J 4 bases; bases outside gene matches: 8. Germline V gene data show CDR1 as SQVTM and CDR2 as ANQGSEA.

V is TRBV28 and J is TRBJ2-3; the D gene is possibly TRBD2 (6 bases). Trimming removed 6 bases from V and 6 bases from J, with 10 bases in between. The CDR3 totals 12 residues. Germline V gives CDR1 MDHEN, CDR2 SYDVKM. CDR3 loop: CASRGGADTQYF. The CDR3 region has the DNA TGTGCCAGCAGGGGCGGGGCCGATACGCAGTATTTT.

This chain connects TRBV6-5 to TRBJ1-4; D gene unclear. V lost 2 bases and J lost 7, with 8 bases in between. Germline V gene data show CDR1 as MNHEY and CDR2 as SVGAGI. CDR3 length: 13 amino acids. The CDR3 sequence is CASSYAGIEKLFF. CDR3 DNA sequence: TGTGCCAGCAGTTACGCAGGAATTGAAAAACTGTTTTTT.

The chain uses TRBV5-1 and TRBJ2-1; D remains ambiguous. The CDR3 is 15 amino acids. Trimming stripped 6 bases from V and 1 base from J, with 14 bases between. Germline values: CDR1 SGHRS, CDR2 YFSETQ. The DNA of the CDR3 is TGCGCCAGCAAACGGCTAGATGGGTCCTACAATGAGCAGTTCTTC. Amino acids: CASKRLDGSYNEQFF.

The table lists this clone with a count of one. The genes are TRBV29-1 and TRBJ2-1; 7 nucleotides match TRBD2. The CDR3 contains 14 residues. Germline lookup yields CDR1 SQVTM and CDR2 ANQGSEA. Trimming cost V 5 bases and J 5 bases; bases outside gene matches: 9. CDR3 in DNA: TGCAGCGTTAACCGACTAGCTTCTAACAATGAGCAGTTCTTC. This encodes CSVNRLASNNEQFF.

DNA for the CDR3: TGTGCCAGTAGTATGGAGGGAGGGGGATTGAACACTGAAGCTTTCTTT. Translated, it gives CASSMEGGGLNTEAFF. V gene TRBV19 combines with J gene TRBJ1-1, with D maybe TRBD1 (6 bases). The length of the CDR3 is 16 residues. V lost 3 bases to trimming and J lost 0 bases, with 14 bases between them. Germline V gene lookup returns CDR1 LNHDA and CDR2 SQIVND (reference sequence).

Here the CDR3 reads CASSLPGTGNTDTQYF. The CDR3, as DNA: TGTGCCAGCAGCCTACCGGGGACTGGGAACACAGATACGCAGTATTTT. J is TRBJ2-3 and V is TRBV5-5; perhaps TRBD2 as D (6 bases). V shed 4 bases and J shed 2 bases, with 17 bases lying between them. This CDR3 has 16 amino acids. The V gene's germline CDR1 is SGHKS and CDR2 YYEKEE (reference sequence).

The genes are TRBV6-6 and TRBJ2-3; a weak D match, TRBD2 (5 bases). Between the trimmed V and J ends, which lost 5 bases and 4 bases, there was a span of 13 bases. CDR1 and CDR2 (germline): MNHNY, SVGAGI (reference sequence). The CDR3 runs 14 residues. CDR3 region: CASSRAAPSDTQYF. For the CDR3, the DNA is TGTGCCAGCAGTCGAGCGGCGCCTTCAGATACGCAGTATTTT.